Listed below are T cell receptor beta chains from one sample, sequenced in a study of blood T cell repertoires in COVID-19. This table comes from immunoSEQ multiplex PCR, and its TCRdb copy is limited to in-frame clones, with some not included. The table has more than 300,000 clones, roughly 90% seen once; the top ten hold roughly 6.7%. Sequenced: peripheral blood. These TCRs come from a man between 18 and 29 years old who had recovered from COVID-19. The CDR3 runs from the conserved cysteine through the conserved F or W. Fields, in order: J gene, clone size, V gene, D gene, CDR3 DNA, CDR3 protein. A D gene is named only where the DNA matches it firmly. Where a row states a size, it is once, few, many or the class of an expanded clone; other rows omit it.

J: TRBJ2-1; size: NA; V: TRBV18; D: NA; DNA: TGTGCCAGCTCGCCCGCGGGGAGAGACCATGAGCAGTTCTTC; CDR3: CASSPAGRDHEQFF
J: TRBJ2-1; size: once; V: TRBV2; D: NA; DNA: TGTGCCAGCAGTGAAATCCTAGCGACTACCTACAATGAGCAGTTCTTC; CDR3: CASSEILATTYNEQFF
J: TRBJ1-1; size: NA; V: TRBV19; D: NA; DNA: TGTGCCACTACCGGGGTGTTGAACACTGAAGCTTTCTTT; CDR3: CATTGVLNTEAFF
J: TRBJ1-2; size: few; V: TRBV25-1; D: NA; DNA: TGTGCCAGCAGTCAAGAGAACTATGGCTACACCTTC; CDR3: CASSQENYGYTF
J: TRBJ2-3; size: once; V: TRBV6-4; D: NA; DNA: TGTGCCAGCAGTGACGGAGGGAGGATGCAGTATTTT; CDR3: CASSDGGRMQYF
J: TRBJ2-7; size: NA; V: TRBV6-5; D: TRBD1; DNA: TGTGCCAGCAGCCTGGACAGGGGTACCTTCTACGAGCAGTACTTC; CDR3: CASSLDRGTFYEQYF
J: TRBJ1-1; size: NA; V: TRBV7-6; D: NA; DNA: TGTGCCAGCAGCGTCATACAGGGTACGAACACTGAAGCTTTCTTT; CDR3: CASSVIQGTNTEAFF
J: TRBJ2-1; size: NA; V: TRBV6-5; D: TRBD2; DNA: TGTGCCAGCAGTCAACTAGCGGGCGAGGCAGATGAGCAGTTCTTC; CDR3: CASSQLAGEADEQFF
J: TRBJ1-1; size: NA; V: TRBV6-5; D: NA; DNA: TGTGCCAGCAAGTACTTGAACACTGAAGCTTTCTTT; CDR3: CASKYLNTEAFF
J: TRBJ1-2; size: NA; V: TRBV5-4; D: NA; DNA: TGTGCCAGCAGCTTGTATCCGGCGGATACTAACTATGGCTACACCTTC; CDR3: CASSLYPADTNYGYTF
J: TRBJ2-6; size: NA; V: TRBV7-9; D: TRBD1; DNA: TGTGCCAGCAACTTAAACAGGGGGTCCGACAACGTCCTGACTTTC; CDR3: CASNLNRGSDNVLTF
J: TRBJ2-6; size: NA; V: TRBV5-1; D: TRBD2; DNA: TGCGCCACCAGCTTTGGGGGGGCTGGGGCCAACGTCCTGACTTTC; CDR3: CATSFGGAGANVLTF
J: TRBJ2-7; size: NA; V: TRBV10-3; D: TRBD1; DNA: TGTGCCACGACAGGGGGGCCCACCTACGAGCAGTACTTC; CDR3: CATTGGPTYEQYF
J: TRBJ1-5; size: NA; V: TRBV5-5; D: NA; DNA: TGTGCCAGCAGCCGACAGGATGATCAGCCCCAGCATTTT; CDR3: CASSRQDDQPQHF
J: TRBJ2-5; size: few; V: TRBV7-8; D: TRBD1; DNA: TGTGCCAGCAGCACGGGACAGGGCGGAGAGACCCAGTACTTC; CDR3: CASSTGQGGETQYF
J: TRBJ1-2; size: NA; V: TRBV6-5; D: NA; DNA: TGTGCCAGCAGTCAACAGACAGCAAACTATGGCTACACCTTC; CDR3: CASSQQTANYGYTF
J: TRBJ2-2; size: NA; V: TRBV2; D: NA; DNA: TGTGCCAGCAGTCTTGCCAGGACAAAAGACACCGGGGAGCTGTTTTTT; CDR3: CASSLARTKDTGELFF
J: TRBJ2-2; size: NA; V: TRBV24-1; D: TRBD1; DNA: TGTGCCACCAGTGAAGCCGGGACAGGGATCGGGGAGCTGTTTTTT; CDR3: CATSEAGTGIGELFF
J: TRBJ2-1; size: NA; V: TRBV11-2; D: NA; DNA: TGTGCCAGCAGCTTAGGGGGGACTGGACTTTACAATGAGCAGTTCTTC; CDR3: CASSLGGTGLYNEQFF
J: TRBJ1-1; size: NA; V: TRBV9; D: NA; DNA: TGTGCCAGCAGCGACCTCAGCGGGGGAAGAGTCACTGAAGCTTTCTTT; CDR3: CASSDLSGGRVTEAFF
J: TRBJ1-2; size: NA; V: TRBV6-5; D: TRBD1; DNA: TGTGCCAGCAGTTACCTCGGACAGGGGTATGGCTACACCTTC; CDR3: CASSYLGQGYGYTF
J: TRBJ2-7; size: NA; V: TRBV18; D: TRBD2; DNA: TGTGCCAGCTCACCGTATAGCGGGAGGGAGTACGAGCAGTACTTC; CDR3: CASSPYSGREYEQYF
J: TRBJ1-2; size: NA; V: TRBV12-3/TRBV12-4; D: NA; DNA: TGTGCCAGCAGTTCCCCCGGGGTTGAGAGCTACACCTTC; CDR3: CASSSPGVESYTF
J: TRBJ1-5; size: many; V: TRBV10-3; D: TRBD1; DNA: TGTGCCATCACCCCGGACAGGGAGGGTCAGCCCCAGCATTTT; CDR3: CAITPDREGQPQHF
J: TRBJ1-1; size: NA; V: TRBV7-9; D: NA; DNA: TGTGCCAGCAGCGCGAAGACAGTTTTGGACACTGAAGCTTTCTTT; CDR3: CASSAKTVLDTEAFF
J: TRBJ1-1; size: NA; V: TRBV5-4; D: NA; DNA: TGTGCCAGCAGCCCCGGGACAAAAGAATCCGAAGCTTTCTTT; CDR3: CASSPGTKESEAFF
J: TRBJ2-2; size: NA; V: TRBV25-1; D: NA; DNA: TGTGCCAGCAACCAGGGTGGGGAGCTGTTTTTT; CDR3: CASNQGGELFF
J: TRBJ2-2; size: few; V: TRBV7-3; D: TRBD2; DNA: TGTGCCAGCAGTCTAGCGGCCGGACCACTCAACGGGGAGCTGTTTTTT; CDR3: CASSLAAGPLNGELFF
J: TRBJ2-1; size: NA; V: TRBV19; D: TRBD2; DNA: TGTGCCAGTAGCCTTAGCGGGAGCTCCTACAATGAGCAGTTCTTC; CDR3: CASSLSGSSYNEQFF
J: TRBJ2-1; size: once; V: TRBV9; D: TRBD2; DNA: TGTGCCAGCAGCGAGAGGGCTCGGGTTAGCGGGGGGGCCCATGAGCAGTTCTTC; CDR3: CASSERARVSGGAHEQFF
J: TRBJ2-1; size: NA; V: TRBV12-3/TRBV12-4; D: NA; DNA: TGTGCCAGCAGGCAAAGGGGGAGGGATGAGCAGTTCTTC; CDR3: CASRQRGRDEQFF
J: TRBJ1-6; size: NA; V: TRBV12-3/TRBV12-4; D: NA; DNA: TGTGCCAGCAGTTTGGAGTGGAATTCACCCCTCCACTTT; CDR3: CASSLEWNSPLHF
J: TRBJ2-3; size: NA; V: TRBV6-2/TRBV6-3; D: NA; DNA: TGTGCCAGCAGTTACTGGGTGGCCGAGGGGGACACAGATACGCAGTATTTT; CDR3: CASSYWVAEGDTDTQYF